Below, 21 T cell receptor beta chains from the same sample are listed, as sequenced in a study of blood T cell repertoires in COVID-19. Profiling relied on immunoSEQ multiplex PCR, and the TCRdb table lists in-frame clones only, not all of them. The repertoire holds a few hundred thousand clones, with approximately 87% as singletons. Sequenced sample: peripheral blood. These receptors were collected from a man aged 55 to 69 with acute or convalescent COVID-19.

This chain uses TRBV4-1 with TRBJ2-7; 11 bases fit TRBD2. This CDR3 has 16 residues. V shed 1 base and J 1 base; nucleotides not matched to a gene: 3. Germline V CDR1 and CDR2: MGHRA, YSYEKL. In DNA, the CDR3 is TGCGCCAGCAGCCAAGGGACTAGCGGGTTTTCCTACGAGCAGTACTTC. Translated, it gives CASSQGTSGFSYEQYF.

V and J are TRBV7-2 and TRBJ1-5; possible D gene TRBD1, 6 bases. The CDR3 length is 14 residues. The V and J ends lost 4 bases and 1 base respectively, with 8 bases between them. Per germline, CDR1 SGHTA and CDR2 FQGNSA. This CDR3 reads CASSWTVSNQPQHF. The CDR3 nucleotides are TGTGCCAGCAGCTGGACAGTGAGCAATCAGCCCCAGCATTTT.

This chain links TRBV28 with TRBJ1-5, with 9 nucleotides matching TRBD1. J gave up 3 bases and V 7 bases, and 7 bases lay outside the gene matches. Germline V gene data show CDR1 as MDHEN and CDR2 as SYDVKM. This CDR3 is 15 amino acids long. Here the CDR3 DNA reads TGTGCCAGCATGGGCGGGACAGGGATCAATCAGCCCCAGCATTTT. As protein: CASMGGTGINQPQHF.

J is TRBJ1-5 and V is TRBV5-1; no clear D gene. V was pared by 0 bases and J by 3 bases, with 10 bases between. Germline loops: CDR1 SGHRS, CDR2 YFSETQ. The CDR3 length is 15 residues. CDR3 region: CASSLEPGPNQPQHF. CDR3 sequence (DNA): TGCGCCAGCAGCTTGGAACCTGGGCCCAATCAGCCCCAGCATTTT.

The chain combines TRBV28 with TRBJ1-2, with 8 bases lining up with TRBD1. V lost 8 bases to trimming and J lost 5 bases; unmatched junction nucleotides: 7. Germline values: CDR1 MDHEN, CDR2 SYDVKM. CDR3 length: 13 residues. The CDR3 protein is CASGDRLEYGYTF. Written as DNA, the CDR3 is TGTGCCAGCGGGGACAGGTTAGAATATGGCTACACCTTC.

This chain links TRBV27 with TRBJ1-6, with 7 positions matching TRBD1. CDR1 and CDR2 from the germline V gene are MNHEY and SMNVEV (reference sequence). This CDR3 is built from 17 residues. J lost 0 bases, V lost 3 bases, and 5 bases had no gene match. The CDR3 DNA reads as TGTGCCAGCAGTTTCAACAGGGGAGTCTCCTATAATTCACCCCTCCACTTT. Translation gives CASSFNRGVSYNSPLHF.

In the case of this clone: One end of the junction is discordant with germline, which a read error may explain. This CDR3 reads CASSLGKARLYF. The CDR3 region has the DNA TGTGCCAGCAGCTTAGGAAAGGCTAGATTGTACTTT. The chain carries TRBV7-8 and TRBJ2-3; no reliable D call. The CDR3 runs 12 residues. Germline V lookup: CDR1 SGHVS, CDR2 FQNEAQ.

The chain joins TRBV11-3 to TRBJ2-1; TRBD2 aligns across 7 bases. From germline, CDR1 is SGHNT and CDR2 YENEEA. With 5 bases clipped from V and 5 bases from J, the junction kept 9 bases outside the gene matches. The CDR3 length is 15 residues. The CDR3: CASSRSSGRNNEQFF. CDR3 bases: TGTGCCAGCAGCCGGTCTAGCGGTCGTAACAATGAGCAGTTCTTC.

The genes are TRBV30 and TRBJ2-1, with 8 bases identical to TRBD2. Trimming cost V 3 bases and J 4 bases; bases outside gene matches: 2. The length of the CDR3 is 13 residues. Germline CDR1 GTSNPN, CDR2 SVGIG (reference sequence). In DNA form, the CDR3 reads TGTGCCTGGAGCCAGCGGGAGTACAATGAGCAGTTCTTC. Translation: CAWSQREYNEQFF.

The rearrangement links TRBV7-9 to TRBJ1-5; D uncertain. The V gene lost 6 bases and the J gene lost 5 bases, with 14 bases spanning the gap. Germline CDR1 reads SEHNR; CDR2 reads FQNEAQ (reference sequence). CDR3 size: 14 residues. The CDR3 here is CASRPAGLDQPQHF. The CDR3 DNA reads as TGTGCCAGCAGACCGGCCGGGTTAGATCAGCCCCAGCATTTT.

The CDR3 DNA is TGTGCCAGCTCCCTCAGGGGAAATACGCAGTATTTT. Translation: CASSLRGNTQYF. The chain joins TRBV28 to TRBJ2-3, with D maybe TRBD1 (6 bases). Trimming removed 8 bases from V and 7 bases from J, with 13 bases in between. The CDR3 is 12 amino acids. CDR1 MDHEN and CDR2 SYDVKM come from the germline V gene.

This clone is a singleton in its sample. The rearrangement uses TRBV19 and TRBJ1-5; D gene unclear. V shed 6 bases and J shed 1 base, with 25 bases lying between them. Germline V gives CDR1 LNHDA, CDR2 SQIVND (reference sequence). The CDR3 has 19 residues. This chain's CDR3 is CASSVASRWEIFSNQPQHF. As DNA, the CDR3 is TGTGCCAGTAGCGTCGCCTCGAGGTGGGAGATATTCAGCAATCAGCCCCAGCATTTT.

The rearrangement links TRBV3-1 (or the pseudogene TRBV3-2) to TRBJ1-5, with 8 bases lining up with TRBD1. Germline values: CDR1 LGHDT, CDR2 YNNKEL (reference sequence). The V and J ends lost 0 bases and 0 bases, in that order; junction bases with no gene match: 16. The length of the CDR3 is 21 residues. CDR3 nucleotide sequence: TGTGCCAGCAGCCAAGAAGGGGGACAGGTCCCGTGGGGTTATAGCAATCAGCCCCAGCATTTT. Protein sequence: CASSQEGGQVPWGYSNQPQHF.

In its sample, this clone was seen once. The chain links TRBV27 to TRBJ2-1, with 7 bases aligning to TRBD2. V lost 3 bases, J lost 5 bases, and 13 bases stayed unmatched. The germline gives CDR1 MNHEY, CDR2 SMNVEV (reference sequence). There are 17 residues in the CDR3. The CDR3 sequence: CASSFKYVREIDNEQFF. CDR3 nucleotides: TGTGCCAGCAGTTTCAAATACGTGCGGGAGATCGACAATGAGCAGTTCTTC.

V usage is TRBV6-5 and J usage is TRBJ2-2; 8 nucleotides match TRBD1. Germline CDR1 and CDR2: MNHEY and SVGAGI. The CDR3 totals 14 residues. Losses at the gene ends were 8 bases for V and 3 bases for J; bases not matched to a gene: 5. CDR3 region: CASSDRDHTGELFF. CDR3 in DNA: TGTGCCAGCTCGGACAGGGACCACACCGGGGAGCTGTTTTTT.

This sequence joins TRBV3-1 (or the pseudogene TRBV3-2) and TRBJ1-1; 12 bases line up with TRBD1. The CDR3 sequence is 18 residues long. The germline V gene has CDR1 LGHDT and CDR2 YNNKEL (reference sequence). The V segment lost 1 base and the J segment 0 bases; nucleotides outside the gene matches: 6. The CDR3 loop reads CASSQAGTGGFLNTEAFF. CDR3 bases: TGTGCCAGCAGCCAAGCCGGGACAGGGGGCTTCTTGAACACTGAAGCTTTCTTT.

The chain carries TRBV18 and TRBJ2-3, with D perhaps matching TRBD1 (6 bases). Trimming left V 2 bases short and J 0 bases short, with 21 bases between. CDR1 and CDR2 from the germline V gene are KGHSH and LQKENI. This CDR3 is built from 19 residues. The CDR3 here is CASSPGTPGYASSTDTQYF. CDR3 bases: TGTGCCAGCTCACCAGGGACACCGGGATACGCTTCAAGCACAGATACGCAGTATTTT.

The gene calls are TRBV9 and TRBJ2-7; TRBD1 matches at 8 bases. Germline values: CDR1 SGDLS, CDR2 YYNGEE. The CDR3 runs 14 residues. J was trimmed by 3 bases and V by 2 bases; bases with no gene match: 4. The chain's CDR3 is CASSVTGTGYEQYF. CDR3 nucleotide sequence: TGTGCCAGCAGCGTTACCGGGACAGGCTACGAGCAGTACTTC.

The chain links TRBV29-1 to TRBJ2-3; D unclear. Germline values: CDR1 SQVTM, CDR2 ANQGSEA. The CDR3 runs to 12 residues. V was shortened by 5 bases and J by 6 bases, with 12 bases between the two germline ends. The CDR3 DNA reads TGCAGCGTTCACGAGGTCGGGGATACGCAGTATTTT. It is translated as CSVHEVGDTQYF.

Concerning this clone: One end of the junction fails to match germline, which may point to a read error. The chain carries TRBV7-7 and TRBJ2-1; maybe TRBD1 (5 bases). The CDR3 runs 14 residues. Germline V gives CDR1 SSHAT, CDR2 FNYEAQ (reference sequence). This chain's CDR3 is CASSLGNQGYEQFF. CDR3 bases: TGTGCTAGCAGCTTAGGGAATCAGGGCTATGAGCAGTTCTTC.

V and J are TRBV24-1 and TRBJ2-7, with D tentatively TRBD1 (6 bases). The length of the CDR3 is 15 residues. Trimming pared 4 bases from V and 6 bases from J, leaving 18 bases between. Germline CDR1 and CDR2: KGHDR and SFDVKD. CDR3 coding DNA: TGTGCCACCAGTGAAACCGGGACATCCCCGGGCGAGCAGTACTTC. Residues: CATSETGTSPGEQYF.